This T cell receptor (beta chain) was captured in a study of T-cell reconstitution after alpha-beta-depleted transplantation in children. CDR3 size: 14 residues. CDR1 SGHRS and CDR2 YFSETQ come from the germline V gene. The V end was cut by 0 bases, the J end by 5 bases, with 6 bases between. Unique molecular identifiers were incorporated when the TCRbeta library was constructed. One entry per CDR3 protein results from TCRdb running MiXCR on the PCR reads. Of 300,000 or so distinct CDR3 sequences detected, about 10% appear once; the ten largest clones hold around 10%. The chain combines TRBV5-1 with TRBJ1-6; D is uncertain. The source of this sequence is a human donor who donated a stem cell graft to a child with SCID. The material was PBMCs from the stem cell graft donor, obtained from the stem cell graft. Here the CDR3 DNA reads TGCGCCAGCAGCTTGGGGGCAGATAATTCACCCCTCCACTTT. This encodes CASSLGADNSPLHF.